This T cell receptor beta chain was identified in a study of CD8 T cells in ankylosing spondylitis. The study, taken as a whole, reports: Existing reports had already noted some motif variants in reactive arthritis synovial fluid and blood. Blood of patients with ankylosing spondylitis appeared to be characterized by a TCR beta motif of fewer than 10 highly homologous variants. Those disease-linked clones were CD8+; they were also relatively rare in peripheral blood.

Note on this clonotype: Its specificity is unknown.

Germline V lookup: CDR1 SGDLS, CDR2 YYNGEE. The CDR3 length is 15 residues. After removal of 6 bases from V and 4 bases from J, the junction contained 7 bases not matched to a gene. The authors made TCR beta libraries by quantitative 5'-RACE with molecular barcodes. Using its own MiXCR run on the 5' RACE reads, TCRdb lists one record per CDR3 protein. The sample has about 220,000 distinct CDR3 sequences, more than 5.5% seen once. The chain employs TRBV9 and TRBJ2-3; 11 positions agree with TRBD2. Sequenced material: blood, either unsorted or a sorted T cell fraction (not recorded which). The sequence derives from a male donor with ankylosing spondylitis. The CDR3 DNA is TGTGCCAGCACCTCTAGCGGGGGGCAAGCAGATACGCAGTATTTT. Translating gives CASTSSGGQADTQYF.